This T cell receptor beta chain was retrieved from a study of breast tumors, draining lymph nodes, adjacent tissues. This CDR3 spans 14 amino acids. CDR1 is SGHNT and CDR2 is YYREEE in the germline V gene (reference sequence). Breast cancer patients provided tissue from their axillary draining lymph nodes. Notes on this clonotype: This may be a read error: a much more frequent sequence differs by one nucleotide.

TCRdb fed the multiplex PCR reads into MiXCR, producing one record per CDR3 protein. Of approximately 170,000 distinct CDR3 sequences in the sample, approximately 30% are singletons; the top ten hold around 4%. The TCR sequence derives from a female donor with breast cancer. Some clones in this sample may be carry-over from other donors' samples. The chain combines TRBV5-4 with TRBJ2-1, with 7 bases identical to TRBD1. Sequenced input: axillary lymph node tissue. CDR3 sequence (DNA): TGTGCCAGCAGCTTGGGGACAGGACGGAATGGGCAGTTCTTC. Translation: CASSLGTGRNGQFF.